This TCR beta chain was recorded in a study of breast tumors, draining lymph nodes, adjacent tissues. Study findings and constraints: Tumor TCR diversity was below lymph nodes but above nontumor tissue. Data fit most tumor T cells coming from lymph node, expanding in tumor. The lymph node origin of tumor T cells was framed as consistent with a hypothesis, not demonstrated. Compared with basal-like, luminal-like tumors shared significantly more repertoire with nontumor tissue.

Samples came from axillary lymph nodes draining the breast cancer. TCRdb reanalysed the multiplex PCR reads using MiXCR and keeps one entry per CDR3 protein. This table has about 300,000 distinct CDR3 sequences, roughly 30% appearing once. CDR1 is SGHDT, CDR2 YYEEEE, per germline. This CDR3 contains 15 residues. Germline trimming cut 4 bases from V and 5 bases from J; bases unmatched to any gene: 9. This clonotype was picked up many times. The antigen remains unidentified. What was sequenced was axillary lymph node tissue. J is TRBJ2-1 and V is TRBV5-6; 7 positions match TRBD1. The sequence was obtained from a female donor with breast cancer. Some clones in this sample may be carry-over from other donors' samples. The CDR3 nucleotides are TGTGCCAGCAGCCGCTTTTCAGGGGGTCACAATGAGCAGTTCTTC. Amino acids: CASSRFSGGHNEQFF.